Given below is one T cell receptor (beta chain) in context. Its antigen remains unknown. This entry comes from a study of cytomegalovirus exposure and HLA in healthy donors. Study conclusions and caveats: Earlier analysis yielded a pattern in which most TCR beta V segments were productive about 87% or about 30% of the time. An analysis that was carried out later associated 15,000 to 20,000 TCR beta sequences with HLA alleles at 0.05 false discovery rate.

Nominally healthy donors were sampled, though unrecorded immune exposures were likely. It was with 60 Vbeta and 13 Jbeta primers that the PCR ran. Measured with immunoSEQ multiplex PCR; TCRdb has only the in-frame clones, and not every one. The profile shows some 270,000 clones, approximately 80% of them singletons. J gave up 4 bases and V 4 bases, and 6 bases lay outside the gene matches. This CDR3 is built from 14 residues. CDR1 LNHDA and CDR2 SQIVND come from the germline V gene (reference sequence). This chain uses TRBV19 with TRBJ1-1, with 7 bases identical to TRBD1. This TCR was sampled from a girl aged 2-10 years in good health and CMV-seronegative. The sequenced material came from PBMCs. Here the CDR3 reads CASSTRGGATEAFF. The CDR3, as DNA: TGTGCCAGTAGTACCAGAGGGGGCGCCACTGAAGCTTTCTTT.